This T cell receptor beta chain was identified in a study of shared clonotypes between healthy human individuals. Regarding the study as a whole: Between a handful of donors, naive CD4 clonotypes were shared at a level of around 4.9%.

The naive CD8 fraction comprised CD45RO-negative cells positively selected for CCR7 and excluded terminally differentiated effector memory CD45RA+ cells. Donors, without exception, were Caucasian adults residing in Nashville, Tennessee. The germline CDR1 and CDR2 sequences are SGHRS and YFSETQ. This CDR3 comprises 15 residues. V lost 3 bases, J lost 4 bases, and 5 bases stayed unmatched. Only in-frame clones appear in the TCRdb table, and some are missing; sequencing was by immunoSEQ multiplex PCR. Seen here are about 1,800,000 clones, about 95% observed once, and the top ten hold roughly 1.2%. This clone was recorded once. Its specificity is unknown.

The receptor was isolated from a man aged 18 to 30 in good health. The V call is TRBV5-1, the J call TRBJ2-5; 11 bases fit TRBD1. The sequenced sample was naive CD8+ T cells sorted from blood. The chain's CDR3 is CASSSRTGGLETQYF. The DNA of the CDR3 is TGCGCCAGCAGCTCCCGGACAGGGGGCCTAGAGACCCAGTACTTC. Full variable domain (remainder filled in from reference TRBV5-1 and TRBJ2-5): KAGVTQTPRYLIKTRGQQVTLSCSPISGHRSVSWYQQTPGQGLQFLFEYFSETQRNKGNFPGRFSGRQFSNSRSEMNVSTLELGDSALYLCASSSRTGGLETQYFGPGTRLLVL.